These 26 T cell receptor beta chains were all obtained from the same sample, sequenced in a study of blood T cell repertoires in COVID-19. Clones were read by immunoSEQ multiplex PCR, and TCRdb kept only the in-frame ones, dropping some. The data show fewer than 250,000 clones, with about 83% seen just once and less than 4.5% held by the top ten. Sequencing input: peripheral blood. Receptors originate from a man aged 45-60 years with acute or convalescent COVID-19.

V is TRBV14 and J is TRBJ2-1; TRBD2 matches 10 bases. CDR3 length equals 16 residues. Germline V lookup: CDR1 SGHDN, CDR2 FVKESK. The V and J ends lost 3 bases and 4 bases, in that order; junction bases with no gene match: 6. CDR3: CASSQERTSGYNEQFF. CDR3 DNA sequence: TGTGCCAGCAGCCAGGAACGGACTAGCGGTTACAATGAGCAGTTCTTC.

This chain links TRBV2 with TRBJ1-3; TRBD1 aligns across 12 bases. The CDR3 covers 17 residues. Unmatched junction bases numbered 8, after V lost 4 bases and J lost 4 bases. CDR1 is SNHLY and CDR2 is FYNNEI in the germline V gene. For the CDR3, the DNA is TGTGCCAGCAGTGGTGGGACAGGGGGCGCCGGGGGAAACACCATATATTTT. Translating gives CASSGGTGGAGGNTIYF.

V usage is TRBV5-4 and J usage is TRBJ1-2, with a possible D match to TRBD1 (6 bases). Germline CDR1 SGHNT, CDR2 YYREEE (reference sequence). This CDR3 region has 14 residues. Deletions cut 2 bases from V and 3 bases from J, with 11 bases between. The CDR3 DNA reads TGTGCCAGCAGCTTCCGGGACATAGACTATGGCTACACCTTC. This codes for CASSFRDIDYGYTF.

The chain joins TRBV5-1 to TRBJ2-1, with 8 nucleotides matching TRBD2. The CDR3 extends over 18 amino acids. Germline loops: CDR1 SGHRS, CDR2 YFSETQ. Trimming took 2 bases from V and 0 from J; bases not matched to a gene: 10. CDR3 sequence: CASSFRGGLGYSYNEQFF. In DNA form, the CDR3 reads TGCGCCAGCAGCTTCCGGGGGGGACTAGGGTACTCCTACAATGAGCAGTTCTTC.

This chain links TRBV27 with TRBJ1-2; no reliable D call. V was shortened by 1 base and J by 2 bases, with 11 bases between the two germline ends. This CDR3 has 15 residues. Germline V gene lookup returns CDR1 MNHEY and CDR2 SMNVEV (reference sequence). The CDR3 region is CASSLWAYSNYGYTF. The CDR3 DNA follows: TGTGCCAGCAGTTTATGGGCGTATTCGAACTATGGCTACACCTTC.

The V and J genes are TRBV28 and TRBJ2-7; D might be TRBD2 (5 bases). In germline, CDR1 is MDHEN, CDR2 SYDVKM. The V and J ends lost 5 bases and 2 bases respectively, with 10 bases between them. This CDR3 has 13 residues. This CDR3 reads CASSQADAYEQYF. The CDR3 DNA is TGTGCCAGCAGTCAAGCGGACGCCTACGAGCAGTACTTC.

This clone has only a few counts. The V and J genes are TRBV7-6 and TRBJ1-3; D perhaps matches TRBD1 (5 bases). V dropped 1 base and J dropped 0 bases, with 16 bases sitting between them. CDR3 size: 18 residues. The germline V gene encodes CDR1 SGHVS and CDR2 FNYEAQ. The CDR3: CASSLGFAGPGSGNTIYF. The CDR3 nucleotides read TGTGCCAGCAGCTTAGGTTTTGCGGGACCGGGCTCTGGAAACACCATATATTTT.

V usage is TRBV27 and J usage is TRBJ1-5; D is ambiguous. Looked up from germline, CDR1 is MNHEY and CDR2 is SMNVEV (reference sequence). CDR3 length: 13 residues. V was pared by 7 bases and J by 4 bases, with 11 bases between. The CDR3 loop reads CASIDEVNQPQHF. In DNA, the CDR3 is TGTGCCAGCATCGACGAGGTAAATCAGCCCCAGCATTTT.

The V and J genes are TRBV30 and TRBJ2-1, with D possibly being TRBD2 (6 bases). Germline V lookup: CDR1 GTSNPN, CDR2 SVGIG (reference sequence). The CDR3 extends over 14 amino acids. V lost 3 bases and J 9 bases, leaving 18 bases between the germline ends. CDR3 protein: CAWRMGAGKGEQFF. CDR3 nucleotides: TGTGCCTGGAGAATGGGCGCGGGGAAGGGTGAGCAGTTCTTC.

This clone was detected once. The chain recombines TRBV11-3 with TRBJ2-5; D perhaps matches TRBD2 (6 bases). CDR1 and CDR2 (germline): SGHNT, YENEEA. CDR3 size: 15 residues. V lost 5 bases, J lost 0 bases, and 13 bases lay in between. CDR3 bases: TGTGCCAGCAGCCCGCCCCGGGGGAACCAAGAGACCCAGTACTTC. It specifies CASSPPRGNQETQYF.

The rearrangement links TRBV6-5 to TRBJ1-5; 9 nucleotides line up with TRBD1. The ends lost 5 bases at V and 6 bases at J; junction bases unmatched: 5. CDR3 length: 14 residues. CDR1 and CDR2 from the germline V gene are MNHEY and SVGAGI. This chain's CDR3 is CASSTGGVVQPQHF. Here the CDR3 DNA reads TGTGCCAGCAGTACAGGGGGCGTAGTTCAGCCCCAGCATTTT.

The table lists this clone with a few counts. The V and J genes are TRBV28 and TRBJ2-7; 11 bases fit TRBD2. Germline CDR1 reads MDHEN; CDR2 reads SYDVKM. V lost 3 bases to trimming and J lost 3 bases; unmatched junction nucleotides: 4. The CDR3 is 15 amino acids. In DNA, the CDR3 is TGTGCCAGCAGTTTGCCCACTAGCGGGAGCTACGAGCAGTACTTC. Its protein product is CASSLPTSGSYEQYF. The full variable domain, its missing parts supplied by reference TRBV28 and TRBJ2-7, is DVKVTQSSRYLVKRTGEKVFLECVQDMDHENMFWYRQDPGLGLRLIYFSYDVKMKEKGDIPEGYSVSREKKERFSLILESASTNQTSMYLCASSLPTSGSYEQYFGPGTRLTVT.

This chain joins TRBV5-1 and TRBJ1-2; the match to TRBD1 covers 10 bases. With V trimmed by 0 bases and J by 7 bases, 9 bases remained unmatched. The germline CDR1 and CDR2 sequences are SGHRS and YFSETQ. The CDR3 runs to 16 residues. As DNA, the CDR3 is TGCGCCAGCAGCTTGGAACCCCGACAGGGGGCTTTTGGCTACACCTTC. It is translated as CASSLEPRQGAFGYTF.

Worth noting for this clone: In the same sample, other DNA sequences code for this CDR3. The chain recombines TRBV30 with TRBJ1-6; 9 bases are shared with TRBD1. The germline gives CDR1 GTSNPN, CDR2 SVGIG (reference sequence). The CDR3 is made up of 13 amino acids. V dropped 3 bases and J dropped 7; count of bases not matched to a gene: 1. The CDR3 is CAWSGQGNSPLHF. For the CDR3, the DNA is TGTGCCTGGAGCGGACAGGGGAATTCACCCCTCCACTTT.

The chain recombines TRBV28 with TRBJ1-2; D may be TRBD1 (5 bases). The CDR3 has 13 amino acids. CDR1 MDHEN and CDR2 SYDVKM come from the germline V gene. Trimming left V 3 bases short and J 2 bases short, with 7 bases between. CDR3 sequence (DNA): TGTGCCAGCAGTTTTGGGGGGAACTATGGCTACACCTTC. Protein: CASSFGGNYGYTF.

The chain joins TRBV9 to TRBJ2-3; maybe TRBD1 (6 bases). Germline V gene sequence: CDR1 SGDLS, CDR2 YYNGEE. V was shortened by 0 bases and J by 4 bases, with 12 bases between the two germline ends. This CDR3 has 15 amino acids. The CDR3 loop reads CASSVASQGPDTQYF. As DNA, the CDR3 is TGTGCCAGCAGCGTAGCGTCACAGGGCCCAGATACGCAGTATTTT.

The rearrangement joins TRBV27 to TRBJ1-3; possibly TRBD1 for D (6 bases). This CDR3 is built from 14 residues. With 5 bases removed from V and 1 base from J, the gap between germline ends came to 9 bases. The V gene's germline CDR1 is MNHEY and CDR2 SMNVEV (reference sequence). Here the CDR3 reads CASSLTGSGNTIYF. DNA for the CDR3: TGTGCCAGCAGTCTTACAGGGTCTGGAAACACCATATATTTT.

The chain couples TRBV27 to TRBJ2-2; D is perhaps TRBD2 (6 bases). V lost 6 bases, J lost 0 bases, and 8 bases lay in between. This CDR3 comprises 14 residues. Per the germline V gene, CDR1 is MNHEY and CDR2 is SMNVEV (reference sequence). The CDR3 nucleotides are TGTGCCAGCAGAACGGGAGCGAACACCGGGGAGCTGTTTTTT. It encodes CASRTGANTGELFF.

The CDR3 is CASSVAPGTGLLNGYTF. The CDR3 bases are TGTGCCAGCAGCGTAGCCCCCGGGACAGGGTTGTTGAATGGCTACACCTTC. V is TRBV9 and J is TRBJ1-2; TRBD1 matches 9 bases. In germline, CDR1 is SGDLS, CDR2 YYNGEE. The V segment lost 0 bases and the J segment 6 bases; nucleotides outside the gene matches: 12. CDR3 length: 17 amino acids.

This clone was found a few times. This chain joins TRBV6-5 and TRBJ2-7; 8 bases are a match to TRBD1. CDR1 MNHEY and CDR2 SVGAGI come from the germline V gene. The CDR3 is 13 residues long. Germline trimming cut 6 bases from V and 5 bases from J; bases unmatched to any gene: 6. CDR3: CASRRTDRDEQYF. The CDR3 DNA is TGTGCCAGCAGACGTACGGACAGGGACGAGCAGTACTTC.

Only a few counts were recorded for this clone. The chain has TRBV28 and TRBJ1-6; 8 nucleotides agree with TRBD1. Germline V gene data show CDR1 as MDHEN and CDR2 as SYDVKM. V was clipped by 6 bases and J by 0 bases; unmatched bases: 7. CDR3 length: 17 residues. CDR3 sequence (DNA): TGTGCCAGCAGCCGACCGGGACAGGTCTCCTATAATTCACCCCTCCACTTT. Its translation: CASSRPGQVSYNSPLHF.

The chain has TRBV11-3 and TRBJ2-7; 9 bases line up with TRBD1. The CDR3 length is 13 residues. The germline CDR1 and CDR2 sequences are SGHNT and YENEEA. V dropped 5 bases and J dropped 4; count of bases not matched to a gene: 3. The CDR3 bases are TGTGCCAGCAGCCTACAGGGGGCTTACGAGCAGTACTTC. Protein sequence: CASSLQGAYEQYF. Together with reference TRBV11-3 and TRBJ2-7, the CDR3 gives the full variable domain: EAGVVQSPRYKIIEKKQPVAFWCNPISGHNTLYWYLQNLGQGPELLIRYENEEAVDDSQLPKDRFSAERLKGVDSTLKIQPAELGDSAVYLCASSLQGAYEQYFGPGTRLTVT.

The J gene is TRBJ1-1, the V gene TRBV27, with 8 positions matching TRBD1. This CDR3 is 17 amino acids long. Germline CDR1 is MNHEY and CDR2 is SMNVEV (reference sequence). Trimming cost V 4 bases and J 4 bases; bases outside gene matches: 14. The CDR3 loop is CASSSYDSRDRGTEAFF. As DNA, the CDR3 is TGTGCCAGCAGTTCCTACGATAGCCGCGACAGGGGCACTGAAGCTTTCTTT.

This sequence joins TRBV10-2 and TRBJ1-1; D call uncertain. In germline, CDR1 is WSHSY, CDR2 SAAADI. The CDR3 is made up of 17 amino acids. Trimming cost V 3 bases and J 5 bases, with 22 bases left between them. CDR3 amino acids: CASSDSRTSSVGTEAFF. The CDR3 nucleotides read TGCGCCAGCAGTGATTCCCGGACTTCGTCTGTTGGAACTGAAGCTTTCTTT.

The chain links TRBV25-1 to TRBJ2-7; D is unclear. V was trimmed by 1 base and J by 6 bases, leaving 13 bases between them. The CDR3 spans 14 residues. CDR1 is MGHDK, CDR2 SYGVNS, per germline. DNA for the CDR3: TGTGCCAGCAGTGAATTTAAGGCAGTAGCCGAGCAGTACTTC. This gives the protein CASSEFKAVAEQYF.

V is TRBV28 and J is TRBJ2-5, with D possibly matching TRBD2 (6 bases). The CDR3 has 13 residues. V gave up 5 bases and J gave up 4 bases, with 11 bases separating them. Germline CDR1 and CDR2: MDHEN and SYDVKM. CDR3 sequence (DNA): TGTGCCAGCAGTGGGGGAGGAGGAGAGACCCAGTACTTC. This gives the protein CASSGGGGETQYF.